Shown below are 2 T cell receptor beta chains from a single sample sequenced in a study of naive and memory T cell subsets. Alpha and beta constant region primers primed reverse transcription for blood and skin samples. TCRdb reanalysed the UMI-ligation and nested PCR reads using MiXCR and keeps one entry per CDR3 protein. The table lists roughly 18,000 distinct CDR3 sequences, about a tenth of them singletons. Treatment given: skin biopsy from PPD injection site in Mantoux-positive individual. Reverse transcription used DNase-treated unsorted total RNA, aiming for about 1 to 1,100 ng. This sample comprised skin, obtained from a tuberculin skin test site. These receptors originate from an adult in good health.

This clonotype showed up many times. V and J are TRBV20-1 and TRBJ2-7; D is perhaps TRBD1 (6 bases). The CDR3 totals 14 residues. V was cut by 5 bases and J by 1 base, with 15 bases left in between. Per germline, CDR1 DFQATT and CDR2 SNEGSKA (reference sequence). The CDR3 region is CSAFRDISSYEQYF. CDR3 sequence (DNA): TGCAGTGCTTTTCGGGACATCTCATCCTACGAGCAGTACTTC.

This clonotype was observed at least ten times. The genes are TRBV9 and TRBJ2-2; the D gene is possibly TRBD2 (5 bases). The germline gives CDR1 SGDLS, CDR2 YYNGEE. The V gene lost 4 bases and the J gene lost 0 bases, with 16 bases spanning the gap. There are 17 residues in the CDR3. CDR3 DNA sequence: TGTGCCAGCAGCAAACTAGGTACTCCGGCGAACACCGGGGAGCTGTTTTTT. Its protein product is CASSKLGTPANTGELFF.